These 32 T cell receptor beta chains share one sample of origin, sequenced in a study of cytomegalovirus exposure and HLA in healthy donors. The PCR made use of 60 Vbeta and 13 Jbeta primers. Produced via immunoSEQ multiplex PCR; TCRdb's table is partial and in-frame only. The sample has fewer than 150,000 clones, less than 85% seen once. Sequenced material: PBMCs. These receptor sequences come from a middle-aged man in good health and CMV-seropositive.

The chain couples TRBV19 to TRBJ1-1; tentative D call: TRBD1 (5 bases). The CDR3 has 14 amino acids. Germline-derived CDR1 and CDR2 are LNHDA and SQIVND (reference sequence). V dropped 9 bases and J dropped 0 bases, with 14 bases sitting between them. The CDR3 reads CASSLQGLNTEAFF. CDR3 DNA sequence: TGTGCCAGCTCCCTTCAGGGTTTGAACACTGAAGCTTTCTTT. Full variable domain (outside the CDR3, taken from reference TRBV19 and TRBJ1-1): DGGITQSPKYLFRKEGQNVTLSCEQNLNHDAMYWYRQDPGQGLRLIYYSQIVNDFQKGDIAEGYSVSREKKESFPLTVTSAQKNPTAFYLCASSLQGLNTEAFFGQGTRLTVV.

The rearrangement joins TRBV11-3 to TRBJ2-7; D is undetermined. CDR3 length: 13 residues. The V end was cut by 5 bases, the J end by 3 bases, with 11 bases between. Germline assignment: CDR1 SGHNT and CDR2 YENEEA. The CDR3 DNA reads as TGTGCCAGCAGCAAAACAGCACTCTACGAGCAGTACTTC. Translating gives CASSKTALYEQYF.

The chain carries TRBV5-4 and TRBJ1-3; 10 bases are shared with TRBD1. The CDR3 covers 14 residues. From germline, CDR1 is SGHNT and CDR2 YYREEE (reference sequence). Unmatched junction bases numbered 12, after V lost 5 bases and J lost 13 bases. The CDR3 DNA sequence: TGTGCCAGCAGGCCAGACAGGGGGCCCACCGCGATATATTTT. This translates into CASRPDRGPTAIYF.

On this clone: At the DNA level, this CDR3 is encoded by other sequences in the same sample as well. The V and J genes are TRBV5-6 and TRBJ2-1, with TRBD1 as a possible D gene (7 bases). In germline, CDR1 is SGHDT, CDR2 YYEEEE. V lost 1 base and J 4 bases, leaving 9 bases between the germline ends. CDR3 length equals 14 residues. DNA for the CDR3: TGTGCCAGCAGCTTGTCAGGGGGGTACAATGAGCAGTTCTTC. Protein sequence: CASSLSGGYNEQFF.

As DNA, the CDR3 is TGTGCCAGCAGCTCCAAGGGACTAGCGGGGGGCCGCTATTACAATGAGCAGTTCTTC. It translates to CASSSKGLAGGRYYNEQFF. The V call is TRBV7-2, the J call TRBJ2-1, with 15 positions matching TRBD2. The CDR3 consists of 19 residues. The ends lost 4 bases at V and 4 bases at J; junction bases unmatched: 11. Germline assignment: CDR1 SGHTA and CDR2 FQGNSA.

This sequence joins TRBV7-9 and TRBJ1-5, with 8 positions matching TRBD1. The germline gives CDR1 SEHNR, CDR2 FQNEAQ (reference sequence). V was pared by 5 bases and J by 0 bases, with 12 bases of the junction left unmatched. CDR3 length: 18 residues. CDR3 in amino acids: CASSPRRDRTDSNQPQHF. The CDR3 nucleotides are TGTGCCAGCAGCCCGCGCCGGGACAGGACAGATAGCAATCAGCCCCAGCATTTT. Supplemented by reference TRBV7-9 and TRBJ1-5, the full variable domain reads DTGVSQNPRHKITKRGQNVTFRCDPISEHNRLYWYRQTLGQGPEFLTYFQNEAQLEKSRLLSDRFSAERPKGSFSTLEIQRTEQGDSAMYLCASSPRRDRTDSNQPQHFGDGTRLSIL.

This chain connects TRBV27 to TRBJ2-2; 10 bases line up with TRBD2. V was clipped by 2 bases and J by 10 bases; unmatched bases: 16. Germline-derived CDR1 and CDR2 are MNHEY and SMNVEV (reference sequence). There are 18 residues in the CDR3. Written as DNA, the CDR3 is TGTGCCAGCAGTTTAAGCCCCCCCAGCGGGAGGGCCTTCGTGGAGCTGTTTTTT. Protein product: CASSLSPPSGRAFVELFF.

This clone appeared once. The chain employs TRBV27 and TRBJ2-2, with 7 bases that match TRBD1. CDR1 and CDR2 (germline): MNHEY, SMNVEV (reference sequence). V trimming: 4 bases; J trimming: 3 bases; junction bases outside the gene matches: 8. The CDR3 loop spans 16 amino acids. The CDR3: CASSSRRTGHTGELFF. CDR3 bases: TGTGCCAGCAGTTCGAGACGGACAGGCCACACCGGGGAGCTGTTTTTT.

CDR3 DNA sequence: TGTGCCAGCAGTGAAGCGCTCCTAGCGAACCACCTCTACGAGCAGTACTTC. This encodes CASSEALLANHLYEQYF. The chain carries TRBV2 and TRBJ2-5; maybe TRBD2 (6 bases). The end of the DNA aligns better with TRBJ2-7, so the J call may be wrong. CDR1 and CDR2 from the germline V gene are SNHLY and FYNNEI. This CDR3 comprises 17 residues.

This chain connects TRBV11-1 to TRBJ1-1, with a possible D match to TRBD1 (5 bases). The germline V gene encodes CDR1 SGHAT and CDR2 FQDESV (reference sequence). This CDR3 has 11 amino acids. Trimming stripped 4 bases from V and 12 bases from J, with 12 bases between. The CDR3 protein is CASSSQGNPFF. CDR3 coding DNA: TGTGCCAGCAGCTCCCAGGGAAACCCTTTCTTT.

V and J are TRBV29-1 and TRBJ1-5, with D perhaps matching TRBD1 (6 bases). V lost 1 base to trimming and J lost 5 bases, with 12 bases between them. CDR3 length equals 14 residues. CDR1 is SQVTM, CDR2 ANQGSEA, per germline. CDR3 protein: CSVEGGGPDQPQHF. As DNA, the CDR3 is TGCAGCGTTGAAGGGGGGGGGCCAGATCAGCCCCAGCATTTT.

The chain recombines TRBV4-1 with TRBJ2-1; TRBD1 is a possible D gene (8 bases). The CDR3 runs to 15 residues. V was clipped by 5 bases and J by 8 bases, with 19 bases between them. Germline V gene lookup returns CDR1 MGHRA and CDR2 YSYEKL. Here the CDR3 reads CASSAQGGTWDEQFF. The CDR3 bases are TGCGCCAGCAGCGCACAGGGGGGGACATGGGATGAGCAGTTCTTC.

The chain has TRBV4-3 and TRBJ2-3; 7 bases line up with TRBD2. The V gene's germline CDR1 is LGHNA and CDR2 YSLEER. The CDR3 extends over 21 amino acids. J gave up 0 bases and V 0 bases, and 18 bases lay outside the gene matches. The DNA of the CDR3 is TGCGCCAGCAGCCAAGATGTCCTAGCGGCCCTCCACTTCACTAGCACAGATACGCAGTATTTT. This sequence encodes CASSQDVLAALHFTSTDTQYF.

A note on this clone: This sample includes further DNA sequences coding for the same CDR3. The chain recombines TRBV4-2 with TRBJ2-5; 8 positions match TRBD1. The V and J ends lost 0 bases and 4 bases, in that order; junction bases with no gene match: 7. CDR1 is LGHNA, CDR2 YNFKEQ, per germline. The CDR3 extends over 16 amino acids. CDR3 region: CASSQDPDRGRETQYF. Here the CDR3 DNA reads TGTGCCAGCAGCCAAGATCCCGACAGGGGCCGAGAGACCCAGTACTTC.

CDR3 DNA: TGTGCCAGCAGCTTAGAACAGTACAATGAGCAGTTCTTC. Its translation: CASSLEQYNEQFF. The gene calls are TRBV7-2 and TRBJ2-1; no clear D. CDR1 and CDR2 from the germline V gene are SGHTA and FQGNSA. The V gene lost 1 base and the J gene lost 4 bases, with 5 bases spanning the gap. The CDR3 loop spans 13 amino acids. The full variable domain, rest sourced from reference TRBV7-2 and TRBJ2-1, is GAGVSQSPSNKVTEKGKDVELRCDPISGHTALYWYRQSLGQGLEFLIYFQGNSAPDKSGLPSDRFSAERTGGSVSTLTIQRTQQEDSAVYLCASSLEQYNEQFFGPGTRLTVL.

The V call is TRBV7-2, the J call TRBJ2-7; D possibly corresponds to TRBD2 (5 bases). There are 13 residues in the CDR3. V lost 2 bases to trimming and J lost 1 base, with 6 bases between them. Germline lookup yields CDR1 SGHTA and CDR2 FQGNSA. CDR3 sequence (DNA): TGTGCCAGCAGCTTAACTAGATCCTACGAGCAGTACTTC. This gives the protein CASSLTRSYEQYF. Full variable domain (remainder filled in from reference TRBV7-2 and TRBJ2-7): GAGVSQSPSNKVTEKGKDVELRCDPISGHTALYWYRQSLGQGLEFLIYFQGNSAPDKSGLPSDRFSAERTGGSVSTLTIQRTQQEDSAVYLCASSLTRSYEQYFGPGTRLTVT.

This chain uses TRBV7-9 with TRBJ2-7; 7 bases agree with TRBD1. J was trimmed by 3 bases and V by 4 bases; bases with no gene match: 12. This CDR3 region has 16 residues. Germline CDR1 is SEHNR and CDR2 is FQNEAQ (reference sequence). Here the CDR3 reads CASSSQQGWQDYEQYF. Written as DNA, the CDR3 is TGTGCCAGCAGCTCCCAACAGGGGTGGCAAGACTACGAGCAGTACTTC.

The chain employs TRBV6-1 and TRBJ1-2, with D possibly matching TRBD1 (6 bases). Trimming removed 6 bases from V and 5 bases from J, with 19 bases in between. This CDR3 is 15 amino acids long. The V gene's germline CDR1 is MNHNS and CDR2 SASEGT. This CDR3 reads CASRGAPTGSYGYTF. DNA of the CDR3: TGTGCCAGCAGGGGGGCCCCGACAGGATCATATGGCTACACCTTC.

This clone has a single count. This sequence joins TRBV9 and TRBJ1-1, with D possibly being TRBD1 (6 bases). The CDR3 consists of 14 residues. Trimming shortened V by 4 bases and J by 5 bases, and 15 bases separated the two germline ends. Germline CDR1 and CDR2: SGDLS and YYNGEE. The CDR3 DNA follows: TGTGCCAGCAGCCCTCAGGGGCTCGGAACTGAAGCTTTCTTT. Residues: CASSPQGLGTEAFF.

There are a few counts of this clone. CDR3 sequence: CASSSPLRSGIKNEQFF. CDR3 DNA sequence: TGTGCCAGCAGCTCCCCCCTTCGGAGCGGGATAAAGAATGAGCAGTTCTTC. J is TRBJ2-1 and V is TRBV7-2, with 7 bases fitting TRBD2. The CDR3 has 17 amino acids. The ends lost 4 bases at V and 7 bases at J; junction bases unmatched: 16. In germline, CDR1 is SGHTA, CDR2 FQGNSA.

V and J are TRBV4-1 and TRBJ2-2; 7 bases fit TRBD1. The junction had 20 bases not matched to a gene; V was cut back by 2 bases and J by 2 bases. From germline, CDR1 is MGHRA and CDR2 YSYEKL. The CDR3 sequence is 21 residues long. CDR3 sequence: CASSQKRLRETGLGNTGELFF. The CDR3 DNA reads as TGCGCCAGCAGCCAAAAGCGACTCCGCGAGACAGGGTTGGGTAACACCGGGGAGCTGTTTTTT.

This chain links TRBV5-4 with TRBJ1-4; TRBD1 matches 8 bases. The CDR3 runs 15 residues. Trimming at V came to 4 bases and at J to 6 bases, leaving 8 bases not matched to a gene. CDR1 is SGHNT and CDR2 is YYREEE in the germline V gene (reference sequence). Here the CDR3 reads CASSMRTGKDEKLFF. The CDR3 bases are TGTGCCAGCAGCATGAGGACAGGGAAGGATGAAAAACTGTTTTTT.

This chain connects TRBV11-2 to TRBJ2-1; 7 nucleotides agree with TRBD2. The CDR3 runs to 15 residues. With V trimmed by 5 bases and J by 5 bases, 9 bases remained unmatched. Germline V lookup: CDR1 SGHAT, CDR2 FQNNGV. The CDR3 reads CASSVSGEGNNEQFF. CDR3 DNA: TGTGCCAGCAGCGTAAGCGGGGAGGGCAACAATGAGCAGTTCTTC.

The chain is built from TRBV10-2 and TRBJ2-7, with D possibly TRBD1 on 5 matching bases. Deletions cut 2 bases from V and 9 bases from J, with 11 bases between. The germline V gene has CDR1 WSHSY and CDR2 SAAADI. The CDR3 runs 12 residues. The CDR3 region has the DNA TGCGCCAGCAGTGAGGACAGACCCGGGCAGTACTTC. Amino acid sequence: CASSEDRPGQYF.

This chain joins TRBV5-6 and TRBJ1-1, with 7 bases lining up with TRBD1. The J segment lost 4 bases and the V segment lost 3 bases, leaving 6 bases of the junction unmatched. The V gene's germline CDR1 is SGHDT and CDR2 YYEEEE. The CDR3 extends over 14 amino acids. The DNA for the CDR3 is TGTGCCAGCAGCTGGACAGGTCGAACCACTGAAGCTTTCTTT. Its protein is CASSWTGRTTEAFF.

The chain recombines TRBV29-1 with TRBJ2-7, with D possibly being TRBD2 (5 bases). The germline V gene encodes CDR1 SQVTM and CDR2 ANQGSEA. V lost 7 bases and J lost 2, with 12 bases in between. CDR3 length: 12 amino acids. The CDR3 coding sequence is TGCAGCGCTCGACGGGGAACCTACGAGCAGTACTTC. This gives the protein CSARRGTYEQYF.

CDR3 coding DNA: TGTGCCAGCTCACAGGGGTTTGACACTGAAGCTTTCTTT. Translation gives CASSQGFDTEAFF. The gene calls are TRBV18 and TRBJ1-1, with D possibly TRBD1 on 5 matching bases. The CDR3 is made up of 13 amino acids. V was shortened by 4 bases and J by 3 bases, with 9 bases between the two germline ends. CDR1 and CDR2 from the germline V gene are KGHSH and LQKENI.

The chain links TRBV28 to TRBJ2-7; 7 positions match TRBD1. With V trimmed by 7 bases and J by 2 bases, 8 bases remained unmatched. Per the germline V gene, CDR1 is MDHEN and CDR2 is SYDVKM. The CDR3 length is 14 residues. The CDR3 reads CASNPTGPPYEQYF. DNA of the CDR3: TGTGCCAGCAACCCGACAGGGCCCCCCTACGAGCAGTACTTC.

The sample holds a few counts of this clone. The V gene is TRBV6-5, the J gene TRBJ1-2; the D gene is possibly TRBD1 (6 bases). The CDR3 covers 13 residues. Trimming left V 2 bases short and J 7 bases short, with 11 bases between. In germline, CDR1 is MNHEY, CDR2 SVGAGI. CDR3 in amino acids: CASSYDRRGGYTF. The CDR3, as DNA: TGTGCCAGCAGTTACGACAGGCGAGGTGGCTACACCTTC.

Here the CDR3 DNA reads TGTGCCAGCAGTTTAGCGGGGACGGTGGGGTTTAATTCACCCCTCCACTTT. Translation gives CASSLAGTVGFNSPLHF. This chain connects TRBV27 to TRBJ1-6, with a weak D call TRBD1 (5 bases). V gave up 2 bases and J gave up 6 bases, with 17 bases separating them. The CDR3 sequence is 17 residues long. Germline-derived CDR1 and CDR2 are MNHEY and SMNVEV (reference sequence).

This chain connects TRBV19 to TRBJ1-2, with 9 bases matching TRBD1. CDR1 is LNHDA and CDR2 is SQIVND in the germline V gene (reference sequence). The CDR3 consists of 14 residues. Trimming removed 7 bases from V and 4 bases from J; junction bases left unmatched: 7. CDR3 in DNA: TGTGCCAGTACCAGAACAGGGGGCGGCTATGGCTACACCTTC. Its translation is CASTRTGGGYGYTF.

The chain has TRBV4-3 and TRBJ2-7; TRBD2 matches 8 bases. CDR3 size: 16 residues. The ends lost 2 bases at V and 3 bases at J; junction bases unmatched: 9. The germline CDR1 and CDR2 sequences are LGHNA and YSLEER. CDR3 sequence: CASSQSGGSGVYEQYF. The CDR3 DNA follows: TGCGCCAGCAGCCAATCCGGTGGTAGCGGGGTCTACGAGCAGTACTTC.